The rows below give T cell receptor beta chains drawn from one sample of a study of tumour-infiltrating T cells in Burkitt lymphoma. TCRdb keeps only in-frame clones here, not all; method: immunoSEQ multiplex PCR. The table records about 6,600 clones, around 85% of them present only once. Sequenced sample: tumor tissue. These receptors originate from a human donor with Burkitt lymphoma. Both conserved end residues are part of each CDR3. Each record gives: CDR3 length, J gene, V gene, clone size, D gene, CDR3 DNA, CDR3 protein. D genes are given only for firm matches. Expanded clones are given a class, and other clones once, few, many or no size at all.

CDR3 length: 15; J gene: TRBJ1-1; V gene: TRBV9; clone size: -; D gene: -; CDR3 DNA: TGTGCCAGCAGCCATCTGCAGGGTCTAAACACTGAAGCTTTCTTT; CDR3 protein: CASSHLQGLNTEAFF
CDR3 length: 16; J gene: TRBJ1-5; V gene: TRBV6-5; clone size: -; D gene: -; CDR3 DNA: TGTGCCAGCAGTTCCTTACAGGGATATAGCAATCAGCCCCAGCATTTT; CDR3 protein: CASSSLQGYSNQPQHF
CDR3 length: 18; J gene: TRBJ1-4; V gene: TRBV5-6; clone size: -; D gene: -; CDR3 DNA: TGTGCCAGCAGCTTGGTCCGCCGAATGGGGGAAACTAATGAAAAACTGTTTTTT; CDR3 protein: CASSLVRRMGETNEKLFF
CDR3 length: 15; J gene: TRBJ2-3; V gene: TRBV6-1; clone size: -; D gene: -; CDR3 DNA: TGTGCCAGCAGTGAAGGGGTCCAGAGCACAGATACGCAGTATTTT; CDR3 protein: CASSEGVQSTDTQYF
CDR3 length: 14; J gene: TRBJ2-1; V gene: TRBV6-5; clone size: -; D gene: TRBD1; CDR3 DNA: TGTGCCAGCAGGACAGGGACCCCCTTTGCGGAGCAGTTCTTC; CDR3 protein: CASRTGTPFAEQFF
CDR3 length: 14; J gene: TRBJ1-1; V gene: TRBV25-1; clone size: -; D gene: -; CDR3 DNA: TGTGCCAGCAGTGAATGGGGGACGGCCACTGAAGCTTTCTTT; CDR3 protein: CASSEWGTATEAFF
CDR3 length: 17; J gene: TRBJ1-3; V gene: TRBV5-4; clone size: -; D gene: TRBD1; CDR3 DNA: TGTGCCAGCAGCTCCGGGGGGAGGGGGCTTGCTGGAAACACCATATATTTT; CDR3 protein: CASSSGGRGLAGNTIYF
CDR3 length: 12; J gene: TRBJ2-2; V gene: TRBV11-2; clone size: -; D gene: -; CDR3 DNA: TGTGCCAGCAGCCGGACGAGCGGGGAGCTGTTTTTT; CDR3 protein: CASSRTSGELFF
CDR3 length: 14; J gene: TRBJ2-7; V gene: TRBV18; clone size: few; D gene: -; CDR3 DNA: TGTGCCAGTGAACCGATGGGGGCGCACAGCGAGCAGTACTTC; CDR3 protein: CASEPMGAHSEQYF
CDR3 length: 17; J gene: TRBJ2-1; V gene: TRBV4-1; clone size: -; D gene: -; CDR3 DNA: TGCGCCAGCAGCCAAATACAGCGCGGCAGCGAAAACAATGAGCAGTTCTTC; CDR3 protein: CASSQIQRGSENNEQFF
CDR3 length: 17; J gene: TRBJ2-2; V gene: TRBV9; clone size: once; D gene: TRBD1; CDR3 DNA: TGTGCCAGCAGTCGTTGGACAGGGGCTAAGAACACCGGGGAGCTGTTTTTT; CDR3 protein: CASSRWTGAKNTGELFF
CDR3 length: 14; J gene: TRBJ2-5; V gene: TRBV10-2; clone size: -; D gene: TRBD2; CDR3 DNA: TGCGCCAGCTGTTCGGGGGGGGTAGGAGAGACCCAGTACTTC; CDR3 protein: CASCSGGVGETQYF
CDR3 length: 15; J gene: TRBJ1-5; V gene: TRBV19; clone size: -; D gene: -; CDR3 DNA: TGTGCCAGTAGTGGTTGGACCTTGAGGAATCAGCCCCAGCATTTT; CDR3 protein: CASSGWTLRNQPQHF
CDR3 length: 17; J gene: TRBJ1-3; V gene: TRBV7-9; clone size: -; D gene: -; CDR3 DNA: TGTGCCAGCAGCTTAATTGTCGGCGGGGGGCTTGGAAACACCATATATTTT; CDR3 protein: CASSLIVGGGLGNTIYF
CDR3 length: 13; J gene: TRBJ2-7; V gene: TRBV27; clone size: -; D gene: -; CDR3 DNA: TGTGCCAGCAGTTTTAGCGCCGGCTACGAGCAGTACTTC; CDR3 protein: CASSFSAGYEQYF
CDR3 length: 16; J gene: TRBJ2-3; V gene: TRBV5-6; clone size: -; D gene: -; CDR3 DNA: TGTGCCAGCAGCTTGGCAGGGTGGAAGGGCACAGATACGCAGTATTTT; CDR3 protein: CASSLAGWKGTDTQYF
CDR3 length: 15; J gene: TRBJ1-5; V gene: TRBV2; clone size: -; D gene: -; CDR3 DNA: TGTGCCAGCAGGGCCCGCAGGGACAGCAATCAGCCCCAGCATTTT; CDR3 protein: CASRARRDSNQPQHF
CDR3 length: 15; J gene: TRBJ2-1; V gene: TRBV6-1; clone size: -; D gene: -; CDR3 DNA: TGTGCCAGCAGTGAAGCTGTCTCTGCCTACAATGAGCAGTTCTTC; CDR3 protein: CASSEAVSAYNEQFF
CDR3 length: 15; J gene: TRBJ2-7; V gene: TRBV2; clone size: -; D gene: TRBD2; CDR3 DNA: TGTGCCAGCATACCGGGACTAGCGGGAGTTGTCGAGCAGTACTTC; CDR3 protein: CASIPGLAGVVEQYF
CDR3 length: 14; J gene: TRBJ2-1; V gene: TRBV5-1; clone size: -; D gene: -; CDR3 DNA: TGCGCCAGCAGCTTGGCGACACAATACAATGAGCAGTTCTTC; CDR3 protein: CASSLATQYNEQFF
CDR3 length: 14; J gene: TRBJ2-7; V gene: TRBV7-6; clone size: -; D gene: TRBD2; CDR3 DNA: TGTGCCAGCAGCTTTAGCGGGAGCTCTTACGAGCAGTACTTC; CDR3 protein: CASSFSGSSYEQYF
CDR3 length: 15; J gene: TRBJ1-2; V gene: TRBV28; clone size: few; D gene: TRBD1; CDR3 DNA: TGTGCCAGCAAGCTTCGGGACAGGGGGGTTAATGGCTACACCTTC; CDR3 protein: CASKLRDRGVNGYTF
CDR3 length: 12; J gene: TRBJ2-7; V gene: TRBV29-1; clone size: -; D gene: -; CDR3 DNA: TGCAGCGTTGTGGGCGACTCCTACGAGCAGTACTTC; CDR3 protein: CSVVGDSYEQYF
CDR3 length: 13; J gene: TRBJ1-1; V gene: TRBV14; clone size: -; D gene: -; CDR3 DNA: TGTGCCAGCAGCACCAAACCGAACACTGAAGCTTTCTTT; CDR3 protein: CASSTKPNTEAFF
CDR3 length: 18; J gene: TRBJ2-3; V gene: TRBV5-4; clone size: -; D gene: TRBD1; CDR3 DNA: TGTGCCAGCAGCAATTCGGGACAGTCAAAGAAGGGAGCAGATACGCAGTATTTT; CDR3 protein: CASSNSGQSKKGADTQYF
CDR3 length: 18; J gene: TRBJ2-5; V gene: TRBV9; clone size: -; D gene: TRBD2; CDR3 DNA: TGTGCCAGCAGCGTAGAGAGTAGCGGGGTCCTGGGCGTGGAGACCCAGTACTTC; CDR3 protein: CASSVESSGVLGVETQYF
CDR3 length: 19; J gene: TRBJ2-3; V gene: TRBV7-9; clone size: -; D gene: TRBD2; CDR3 DNA: TGTGCCAGCAGCTTGGGACTAGCGGGGGGGACCTCTAGCACAGATACGCAGTATTTT; CDR3 protein: CASSLGLAGGTSSTDTQYF
CDR3 length: 14; J gene: TRBJ1-5; V gene: TRBV5-1; clone size: -; D gene: -; CDR3 DNA: TGCGCCAGCAGCCCTGACAGTAGCAATCAGCCCCAGCATTTT; CDR3 protein: CASSPDSSNQPQHF
CDR3 length: 14; J gene: TRBJ1-2; V gene: TRBV6-5; clone size: -; D gene: -; CDR3 DNA: TGTGCCAGCAGTTACGGGCCCAGGTTCGATGGCTACACCTTC; CDR3 protein: CASSYGPRFDGYTF
CDR3 length: 17; J gene: TRBJ2-5; V gene: TRBV4-1; clone size: -; D gene: TRBD2; CDR3 DNA: TGCGCCAGCAGCCCTGGAGCCGGGGGTAGCGGGATAGAGACCCAGTACTTC; CDR3 protein: CASSPGAGGSGIETQYF
CDR3 length: 14; J gene: TRBJ1-1; V gene: TRBV6-4; clone size: -; D gene: -; CDR3 DNA: TGTGCCAGCAGAAGGGACACCGCGAACACTGAAGCTTTCTTT; CDR3 protein: CASRRDTANTEAFF
CDR3 length: 13; J gene: TRBJ2-5; V gene: TRBV18; clone size: -; D gene: -; CDR3 DNA: TGTGCCAGCTCGCTCAATTCCGAAGAGACCCAGTACTTC; CDR3 protein: CASSLNSEETQYF
CDR3 length: 13; J gene: TRBJ2-2; V gene: TRBV7-7; clone size: -; D gene: -; CDR3 DNA: TGTGCTAGCAGTCGCGAGCTGACCGGGGAGCTGTTTTTT; CDR3 protein: CASSRELTGELFF
CDR3 length: 14; J gene: TRBJ1-1; V gene: TRBV14; clone size: -; D gene: TRBD1; CDR3 DNA: TGTGCCAGCAGCCACGGGACAGTGAACACTGAAGCTTTCTTT; CDR3 protein: CASSHGTVNTEAFF
CDR3 length: 16; J gene: TRBJ1-1; V gene: TRBV10-3; clone size: -; D gene: -; CDR3 DNA: TGTGCCATCAGTGAGCCGCCGGGGACCCAGAACACTGAAGCTTTCTTT; CDR3 protein: CAISEPPGTQNTEAFF
CDR3 length: 15; J gene: TRBJ2-7; V gene: TRBV7-3; clone size: -; D gene: TRBD2; CDR3 DNA: TGTGCCAGCAGCTTAACGAGGCTAGCGGGGGCCGAGCAGTACTTC; CDR3 protein: CASSLTRLAGAEQYF
CDR3 length: 14; J gene: TRBJ1-6; V gene: TRBV7-9; clone size: once; D gene: -; CDR3 DNA: TGTGCCAGCAGCACCGGACAAGATAATTCACCCCTCCACTTT; CDR3 protein: CASSTGQDNSPLHF
CDR3 length: 11; J gene: TRBJ1-1; V gene: TRBV21-1; clone size: few; D gene: -; CDR3 DNA: TGTGCCAGCATAAGGGAAGCTGAAGCTTTCTTT; CDR3 protein: CASIREAEAFF
CDR3 length: 14; J gene: TRBJ1-4; V gene: TRBV9; clone size: once; D gene: -; CDR3 DNA: TGTGCCAGCAGCCCGACAGGCCTGAATGAAAAACTGTTTTTT; CDR3 protein: CASSPTGLNEKLFF
CDR3 length: 15; J gene: TRBJ1-2; V gene: TRBV4-1; clone size: -; D gene: -; CDR3 DNA: TGCGCCAGCAGCCCTATGGATGGTGGGCACTATGGCTACACCTTC; CDR3 protein: CASSPMDGGHYGYTF
CDR3 length: 16; J gene: TRBJ2-1; V gene: TRBV19; clone size: -; D gene: TRBD2; CDR3 DNA: TGTGCCAGTACCCTAACCACTAGCGGGAGTCTTGATGAGCAGTTCTTC; CDR3 protein: CASTLTTSGSLDEQFF
CDR3 length: 16; J gene: TRBJ2-3; V gene: TRBV5-1; clone size: -; D gene: TRBD2; CDR3 DNA: TGCGCCAGCAGCTCGGGACTAGCGGGAGGGATAGATACGCAGTATTTT; CDR3 protein: CASSSGLAGGIDTQYF
CDR3 length: 13; J gene: TRBJ1-5; V gene: TRBV5-1; clone size: -; D gene: TRBD1; CDR3 DNA: TGCGCCAGCAGCCAGACAGGGGATCAGCCCCAGCATTTT; CDR3 protein: CASSQTGDQPQHF
CDR3 length: 17; J gene: TRBJ2-1; V gene: TRBV9; clone size: -; D gene: TRBD2; CDR3 DNA: TGTGCCAGCAGCCCAGCACTAGCGGGAGGGCCAATGAATGAGCAGTTCTTC; CDR3 protein: CASSPALAGGPMNEQFF